Listed below are T cell receptor beta chains from one sample, sequenced in a study of cytotoxic CD8 clonotypes in ibrutinib-treated CLL. Generated by immunoSEQ multiplex PCR, the TCRdb table keeps only in-frame clones and is missing some. The profile shows some 92,000 clones, around 77% of them singletons. Source: PBMCs, taken after 24 months of ibrutinib treatment. The origin of the receptors is a human donor with chronic lymphocytic leukemia. The CDR3 runs from the conserved cysteine through the conserved F or W. A D gene is named only where the DNA matches it firmly. Size values are once, few and many counts, or a class for expanded clones, and some rows have none.

>few|TRBJ1-4|13|TRBV19|.
CASSGLSFEKLFF
TGTGCCAGTAGTGGCTTATCCTTCGAAAAACTGTTTTTT
>.|TRBJ1-3|14|TRBV11-3|.
CASSLSGTGNTIYF
TGTGCCAGCAGCTTATCAGGGACTGGAAACACCATATATTTT
>once|TRBJ2-5|12|TRBV5-1|.
CASSLVPETQYF
TGCGCCAGCTCCCTAGTTCCGGAGACCCAGTACTTC
>.|TRBJ2-3|12|TRBV5-5|.
CASSLPGDTQYF
TGTGCCAGCAGCTTGCCGGGAGATACGCAGTATTTT
>.|TRBJ2-7|15|TRBV18|.
CASSDYQGTPYEQYF
TGTGCCAGCTCGGATTATCAGGGGACCCCCTACGAGCAGTACTTC
>.|TRBJ2-4|12|TRBV4-3|.
CASSQEGHIQYF
TGCGCCAGCAGCCAAGAGGGGCACATTCAGTACTTC
>once|TRBJ2-2|13|TRBV2|.
CASSERGAGELFF
TGTGCCAGCAGTGAAAGGGGGGCCGGGGAGCTGTTTTTT
>.|TRBJ2-5|13|TRBV18|.
CASSPGQQETQYF
TGTGCCAGCTCACCAGGACAGCAAGAGACCCAGTACTTC
>.|TRBJ1-5|15|TRBV6-9|.
CASSLGQHSNQPQHF
TGTGCCAGCAGCCTAGGACAGCATAGCAATCAGCCCCAGCATTTT
>.|TRBJ2-3|16|TRBV28|TRBD2
CASSQGLAGGADTQYF
TGTGCCAGCAGCCAAGGACTAGCGGGAGGCGCAGATACGCAGTATTTT
>.|TRBJ2-5|12|TRBV5-4|.
CASSLLGETQYF
TGTGCCAGCAGCCTTTTGGGAGAGACCCAGTACTTC
>.|TRBJ2-7|13|TRBV19|.
CASSIGGDYEQYF
TGTGCCAGTAGTATTGGTGGAGACTACGAGCAGTACTTC
>.|TRBJ1-1|13|TRBV27|.
CASSLSTVTQAFF
TGTGCCAGCAGTTTATCCACAGTGACCCAAGCTTTCTTT
>.|TRBJ2-2|17|TRBV5-1|TRBD2
CASSLVSLADDTGELFF
TGCGCCAGCAGCTTGGTGTCCCTAGCGGACGACACCGGGGAGCTGTTTTTT
>.|TRBJ2-3|15|TRBV7-9|.
CASSVGHLSTDTQYF
TGTGCCAGCAGCGTAGGACACCTTAGCACAGATACGCAGTATTTT
>.|TRBJ2-1|14|TRBV7-9|TRBD2
CASIPPGLGIEQFF
TGTGCCAGCATCCCTCCGGGACTAGGGATTGAGCAGTTCTTC
>few|TRBJ2-1|15|TRBV7-9|TRBD1
CASSTPRQGDSEQFF
TGTGCCAGCAGCACCCCTCGACAGGGGGATAGTGAGCAGTTCTTC
>.|TRBJ1-2|13|TRBV27|.
CASRRDGLDGYTF
TGTGCCAGCAGGCGGGACGGATTGGATGGCTACACCTTC
>.|TRBJ1-2|15|TRBV6-6|TRBD1
CASSSPGQGAYGYTF
TGTGCCAGCAGTTCACCGGGACAGGGGGCCTATGGCTACACCTTC
>.|TRBJ1-5|15|TRBV6-6|.
CASSYPTGHNQPQHF
TGTGCCAGCAGTTACCCCACAGGGCATAATCAGCCCCAGCATTTT
>.|TRBJ1-5|16|TRBV4-1|.
CASSLSGGLRNQPQHF
TGCGCCAGCAGCCTTTCTGGGGGGCTAAGGAATCAGCCCCAGCATTTT
>.|TRBJ1-2|15|TRBV29-1|TRBD1
CSVESSGTVYYGYTF
TGCAGCGTTGAATCCTCCGGGACAGTATACTATGGCTACACCTTC
>.|TRBJ2-3|14|TRBV11-2|.
CASSLGPAPDTQYF
TGTGCCAGCAGCTTAGGTCCTGCCCCAGATACGCAGTATTTT
>.|TRBJ1-3|16|TRBV7-3|TRBD1
CASSYTGGSSGNTIYF
TGTGCCAGCAGCTATACAGGGGGTTCCTCTGGAAACACCATATATTTT
>.|TRBJ1-2|14|TRBV12-5|TRBD1
CASGLGQGENGYTF
TGTGCTAGTGGTTTGGGACAGGGGGAAAACGGCTACACCTTC
>.|TRBJ1-4|15|TRBV18|.
CASSPRWGGGEKLFF
TGTGCCAGCTCACCACGCTGGGGCGGGGGTGAAAAACTGTTTTTT
>.|TRBJ1-2|16|TRBV7-9|.
CASSLDSRVVSDGYTF
TGTGCCAGCAGCTTAGATTCTCGGGTTGTCTCTGATGGCTACACCTTC
>.|TRBJ1-2|13|TRBV19|.
CASSISGNYGYTF
TGTGCCAGTAGTATATCAGGGAACTATGGCTACACCTTC
>.|TRBJ2-2|16|TRBV12-5|TRBD2
CASGSPGGASTGELFF
TGTGCTAGTGGTTCGCCGGGGGGGGCGAGCACCGGGGAGCTGTTTTTT
>.|TRBJ2-7|15|TRBV25-1|TRBD2
CASSAGLVGPYEQYF
TGTGCCAGCAGTGCAGGACTAGTTGGTCCCTACGAGCAGTACTTC
>.|TRBJ2-1|15|TRBV11-2|TRBD1
CASSRTGGGYNEQFF
TGTGCCAGCAGCCGGACAGGGGGCGGATACAATGAGCAGTTCTTC
>.|TRBJ2-5|15|TRBV11-2|.
CASSIEGLRGETQYF
TGTGCCAGCAGCATAGAGGGGTTGAGGGGAGAGACCCAGTACTTC
>.|TRBJ1-5|14|TRBV30|.
CAWSVSVSNQPQHF
TGTGCCTGGAGTGTTTCCGTTTCCAATCAGCCCCAGCATTTT
>.|TRBJ1-5|12|TRBV27|.
CASTLGGEPQHF
TGTGCCAGCACCTTAGGGGGGGAGCCCCAGCATTTT
>.|TRBJ1-2|15|TRBV4-1|TRBD1
CASSERQGNRYGYTF
TGCGCCAGCAGCGAGCGACAGGGGAATCGGTATGGCTACACCTTC
>.|TRBJ2-7|12|TRBV29-1|.
CSVRDQRNEQYF
TGCAGCGTTCGGGACCAACGGAACGAGCAGTACTTC
>.|TRBJ1-5|14|TRBV9|.
CASSVRDSNQPQHF
TGTGCCAGCAGCGTCAGGGATAGCAATCAGCCCCAGCATTTT